Listed below are T cell receptor beta chains from one sample, sequenced in a study of a mutant IDH1 vaccine in newly diagnosed glioma. The table came from immunoSEQ multiplex PCR; TCRdb's copy has only in-frame clones and leaves some out. The top ten hold 15% of the sample, which has about 32,000 clones, around 84% seen once. Their recognized antigens are unknown. The material sequenced was PBMCs, taken from a glioma patient whose treatment included an IDH1 peptide vaccine. Receptor source: a man aged 30-40 years with glioma. CDR3s include the opening cysteine and the closing phenylalanine or tryptophan. Each record gives: clone size, D gene, V gene, J gene, CDR3 length, CDR3 protein, CDR3 DNA. D genes are given only for firm matches. Size is omitted from some rows. Given values are once, few, many or a class for expanded clones.

once	-	TRBV6-5	TRBJ1-2	13	CASSGSLFYGYTF	TGTGCCAGCAGTGGGTCTCTCTTCTATGGCTACACCTTC
-	-	TRBV5-1	TRBJ2-3	15	CASGMGAGEKDTQYF	TGCGCCAGCGGAATGGGGGCAGGGGAAAAAGATACGCAGTATTTT
-	-	TRBV6-5	TRBJ2-7	14	CASSPGPSSYEQYF	TGTGCCAGCAGTCCGGGACCTAGTTCCTACGAGCAGTACTTC
-	-	TRBV7-9	TRBJ2-7	14	CASSLVLGDYEQYF	TGTGCCAGCAGCTTAGTGTTGGGCGACTACGAGCAGTACTTC
-	-	TRBV2	TRBJ2-2	15	CASSGIARDTGELFF	TGTGCCAGCAGTGGTATAGCGAGAGACACCGGGGAGCTGTTTTTT
-	-	TRBV7-6	TRBJ2-1	12	CASSLTLGEQFF	TGTGCCAGCAGCTTAACTCTCGGTGAGCAGTTCTTC
-	TRBD1	TRBV11-2	TRBJ1-1	13	CASSFYRGAEAFF	TGTGCCAGCAGCTTCTACAGGGGAGCGGAAGCTTTCTTT
-	-	TRBV11-2	TRBJ2-3	14	CASSLDPIRDTQYF	TGTGCCAGCAGCTTAGATCCTATCCGGGATACGCAGTATTTT
-	-	TRBV9	TRBJ2-5	13	CASSPSAAETQYF	TGTGCCAGCAGCCCGAGTGCAGCAGAGACCCAGTACTTC
-	-	TRBV30	TRBJ1-1	11	CAFSAGTEAFF	TGTGCCTTTTCGGCGGGCACTGAAGCTTTCTTT
-	TRBD2	TRBV27	TRBJ2-1	15	CASTSGTSGYNEQFF	TGTGCCAGCACTAGCGGGACTAGCGGTTACAATGAGCAGTTCTTC
-	-	TRBV30	TRBJ1-1	12	CAWSQTNTEAFF	TGTGCCTGGAGTCAGACGAACACTGAAGCTTTCTTT
few	-	TRBV10-3	TRBJ1-1	15	CAISESAGMNTEAFF	TGTGCCATCAGTGAGTCTGCAGGCATGAACACTGAAGCTTTCTTT
-	-	TRBV5-6	TRBJ1-2	13	CASSWSGDYGYTF	TGTGCCAGCAGCTGGTCAGGGGACTATGGCTACACCTTC
-	-	TRBV10-3	TRBJ2-7	16	CAISDPRDASSYEQYF	TGTGCCATCAGTGACCCCCGGGACGCGAGCTCCTACGAGCAGTACTTC
-	-	TRBV12-5	TRBJ1-1	15	CASGLTRTVNTEAFF	TGTGCTAGTGGTTTGACCCGGACAGTGAACACTGAAGCTTTCTTT
-	-	TRBV29-1	TRBJ1-1	12	CSVEDSGIGAFF	TGCAGCGTTGAAGATTCGGGGATAGGAGCTTTCTTT
-	-	TRBV28	TRBJ1-4	15	CASSLGGAGNEKLFF	TGTGCCAGCAGTTTAGGAGGGGCAGGAAATGAAAAACTGTTTTTT
-	-	TRBV7-9	TRBJ2-7	13	CASSGEGSYEQYF	TGTGCCAGCAGCGGGGAAGGGAGCTACGAGCAGTACTTC
-	TRBD1	TRBV6-5	TRBJ2-3	15	CASSYGARGTDTQYF	TGTGCCAGCAGTTACGGGGCCAGGGGGACAGATACGCAGTATTTT